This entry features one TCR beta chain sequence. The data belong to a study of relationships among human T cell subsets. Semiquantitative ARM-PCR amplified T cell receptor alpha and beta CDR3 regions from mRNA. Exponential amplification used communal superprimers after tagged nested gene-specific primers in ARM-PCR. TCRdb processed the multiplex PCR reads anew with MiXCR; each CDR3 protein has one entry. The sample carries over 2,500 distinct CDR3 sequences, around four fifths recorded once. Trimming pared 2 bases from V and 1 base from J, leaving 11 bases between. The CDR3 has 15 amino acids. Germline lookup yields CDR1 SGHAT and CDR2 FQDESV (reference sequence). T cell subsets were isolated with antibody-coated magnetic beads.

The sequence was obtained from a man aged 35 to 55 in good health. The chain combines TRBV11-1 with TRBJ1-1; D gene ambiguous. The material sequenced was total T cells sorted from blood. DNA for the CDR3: TGTGCCAGCAGCTTAAACGACGGCAGGAACACTGAAGCTTTCTTT. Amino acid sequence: CASSLNDGRNTEAFF.